This paragraph reports one T cell receptor beta chain. At least ten counts were recorded for this clonotype. This clone's antigen is unknown. No much larger clone is present one base from it, and per-base qualities are unavailable. The library came from RT-PCR. Sequencing was performed on a NextSeq 550. In-frame beta chains were kept once TCRdb had trimmed the public reads at Q25 with fastp and called clones with MiXCR. Here each entry gathers all rows of one CDR3 protein and keeps the most common genes and DNA. The sample records fewer than 500,000 distinct CDR3 sequences, more than 15% of which are singletons. The top ten clones comprise 7.2% of the sample. This entry belongs to a study of patients and donors after allogeneic stem cell transplantation (dated by TCRdb to about 2020). Reading the germline V gene gives CDR1 ENHRY and CDR2 SYGVKD. V lost 7 bases and J lost 4 bases; the stretch between them is 16 bases long. Spanning cysteine to phenylalanine, the CDR3 consists of 14 amino acids. Only the CDR3 region is kept as DNA, spanning 42 bases read in frame from base 1.

The sequence is built from TRBV10-3 and TRBJ1-2, with TRBD1 tentatively as D gene (6 bases match). This receptor was taken from a human donor who was either an allogeneic HSCT recipient or a stem cell or donor lymphocyte infusion donor (not recorded which). It is not recorded whose cells these are; they may come from a transplant donor. The sequencing sample was made of blood, either unsorted or a sorted T cell fraction (not recorded which). The DNA reads TGTGCCATCAATCCCCAACAGGGAGCCTATGGCTACACCTTC. This gives the protein CAINPQQGAYGYTF.